A single sample gave rise to the 21 T cell receptor beta chains below, sequenced in a study of blood T cell repertoires in COVID-19. The protocol was immunoSEQ multiplex PCR, while the TCRdb copy is restricted to in-frame clones and leaves out a portion. The sample has a few hundred thousand clones, roughly 89% seen once. The sequenced material came from peripheral blood. Every receptor here comes from a young man with acute or convalescent COVID-19.

The chain couples TRBV5-4 to TRBJ2-7, with D possibly being TRBD2 (6 bases). CDR3 length: 14 residues. Trimming removed 0 bases at V and 7 bases at J, with 14 bases between. CDR1 is SGHNT, CDR2 YYREEE, per germline (reference sequence). This chain's CDR3 is CASSLVGGMGEQYF. For the CDR3, the DNA is TGTGCCAGCAGCTTGGTTGGGGGGATGGGGGAGCAGTACTTC.

This sequence joins TRBV18 and TRBJ1-1, with 10 bases lining up with TRBD1. The CDR3 extends over 16 amino acids. Germline V gene sequence: CDR1 KGHSH, CDR2 LQKENI. V gave up 4 bases and J gave up 4 bases; unmatched junction bases: 9. CDR3: CASSQDRGRSSTEAFF. For the CDR3, the DNA is TGTGCCAGCTCACAGGACAGGGGGAGAAGCAGCACTGAAGCTTTCTTT. The variable domain in full, completed from reference TRBV18 and TRBJ1-1, reads NAGVMQNPRHLVRRRGQEARLRCSPMKGHSHVYWYRQLPEEGLKFMVYLQKENIIDESGMPKERFSAEFPKEGPSILRIQQVVRGDSAAYFCASSQDRGRSSTEAFFGQGTRLTVV.

The chain joins TRBV30 to TRBJ1-2; TRBD1 is a possible D gene (6 bases). Trimming removed 3 bases at V and 5 bases at J, with 16 bases between. CDR1 GTSNPN and CDR2 SVGIG come from the germline V gene (reference sequence). The CDR3 is 14 amino acids. The CDR3 DNA sequence: TGTGCCTGGAGAGGCGCGGGGGCAGGTTATGGCTACACCTTC. This sequence encodes CAWRGAGAGYGYTF.

J is TRBJ1-2 and V is TRBV19; no definite D call. CDR3 length: 12 amino acids. From germline, CDR1 is LNHDA and CDR2 SQIVND (reference sequence). Deletions cut 10 bases from V and 7 bases from J, with 16 bases between. The CDR3 nucleotides are TGTGCCACCCGCCAGACCAAGCGTGGCTACACCTTC. Encoded protein: CATRQTKRGYTF. Based on the CDR3 plus reference TRBV19 and TRBJ1-2, the full variable domain is DGGITQSPKYLFRKEGQNVTLSCEQNLNHDAMYWYRQDPGQGLRLIYYSQIVNDFQKGDIAEGYSVSREKKESFPLTVTSAQKNPTAFYLCATRQTKRGYTFGSGTRLTVV.

V usage is TRBV9 and J usage is TRBJ2-5; 9 positions match TRBD1. The CDR3 loop spans 17 amino acids. Trimming at V came to 0 bases and at J to 2 bases, leaving 8 bases not matched to a gene. CDR1 is SGDLS and CDR2 is YYNGEE in the germline V gene. The CDR3 here is CASSVGRGGTGQETQYF. In DNA, the CDR3 is TGTGCCAGCAGCGTAGGGAGGGGAGGGACAGGGCAAGAGACCCAGTACTTC.

The gene calls are TRBV19 and TRBJ2-1, with 11 bases aligning to TRBD2. Losses at the gene ends were 6 bases for V and 8 bases for J; bases not matched to a gene: 9. This CDR3 is built from 15 residues. Germline values: CDR1 LNHDA, CDR2 SQIVND (reference sequence). The CDR3 protein is CASRGGLAGGDEQFF. The CDR3 nucleotides are TGTGCCAGTAGAGGGGGGCTAGCGGGAGGTGATGAGCAGTTCTTC.

This clone was recorded once. V gene TRBV5-1 combines with J gene TRBJ1-1, with 8 bases aligning to TRBD1. V lost 3 bases and J lost 4; bases outside the gene matches: 5. The germline CDR1 and CDR2 sequences are SGHRS and YFSETQ. This CDR3 is 14 amino acids long. CDR3 sequence: CASSSQGARTEAFF. CDR3 nucleotides: TGCGCCAGCAGCTCGCAGGGGGCGCGCACTGAAGCTTTCTTT. Full variable domain (outside the CDR3, taken from reference TRBV5-1 and TRBJ1-1): KAGVTQTPRYLIKTRGQQVTLSCSPISGHRSVSWYQQTPGQGLQFLFEYFSETQRNKGNFPGRFSGRQFSNSRSEMNVSTLELGDSALYLCASSSQGARTEAFFGQGTRLTVV.

The V gene is TRBV25-1, the J gene TRBJ2-1; weak D call: TRBD1 (5 bases). V was clipped by 3 bases and J by 5 bases, with 14 bases between them. The germline CDR1 and CDR2 sequences are MGHDK and SYGVNS. The CDR3 is made up of 15 amino acids. In nucleotides, the CDR3 is TGTGCCAGCAGTGACAAGGGGTTCTCTGACAATGAGCAGTTCTTC. Amino acids: CASSDKGFSDNEQFF.

This chain uses TRBV28 with TRBJ1-1; D not certain. Trimming removed 2 bases from V and 1 base from J, with 8 bases in between. The CDR3 covers 14 residues. Germline assignment: CDR1 MDHEN and CDR2 SYDVKM. The CDR3 here is CASSLGLANTEAFF. The CDR3, as DNA: TGTGCCAGCAGTTTAGGCTTGGCGAACACTGAAGCTTTCTTT. Supplemented by reference TRBV28 and TRBJ1-1, the full variable domain reads DVKVTQSSRYLVKRTGEKVFLECVQDMDHENMFWYRQDPGLGLRLIYFSYDVKMKEKGDIPEGYSVSREKKERFSLILESASTNQTSMYLCASSLGLANTEAFFGQGTRLTVV.

This chain links TRBV5-4 with TRBJ1-3, with D perhaps TRBD1 (6 bases). The V end lost 3 bases, the J end lost 0 bases, and 13 bases lay between the germline ends. Germline lookup yields CDR1 SGHNT and CDR2 YYREEE (reference sequence). This CDR3 contains 16 residues. The CDR3 DNA follows: TGTGCCAGCAGCTCTGAACAGGGTATCTCTGGAAACACCATATATTTT. It codes for CASSSEQGISGNTIYF.

This chain links TRBV5-1 with TRBJ1-2; 7 bases are shared with TRBD1. Germline CDR1 SGHRS, CDR2 YFSETQ. This CDR3 is built from 15 residues. Trimming cost V 2 bases and J 5 bases; bases outside gene matches: 9. The CDR3 protein is CASSLFSGTEYGYTF. The CDR3 DNA reads as TGCGCCAGCAGCTTATTTTCCGGGACAGAGTATGGCTACACCTTC.

This rearrangement joins TRBV10-2 to TRBJ1-1, with D maybe TRBD1 (6 bases). Germline assignment: CDR1 WSHSY and CDR2 SAAADI. The V gene lost 7 bases and the J gene lost 7 bases, with 16 bases spanning the gap. This CDR3 is built from 13 residues. CDR3 protein: CASNRQGWGEAFF. CDR3 DNA: TGCGCCAGCAATAGGCAGGGGTGGGGTGAAGCTTTCTTT.

V and J are TRBV7-3 and TRBJ1-6; maybe TRBD1 (6 bases). This CDR3 spans 15 amino acids. From germline, CDR1 is SGHTA and CDR2 FQGTGA. V was shortened by 2 bases and J by 7 bases, with 12 bases between the two germline ends. The DNA for the CDR3 is TGTGCCAGCAGCTTACAGACAGGAGGAAATTCACCCCTCCACTTT. It specifies CASSLQTGGNSPLHF. Supplemented by reference TRBV7-3 and TRBJ1-6, the full variable domain reads GAGVSQTPSNKVTEKGKYVELRCDPISGHTALYWYRQSLGQGPEFLIYFQGTGAADDSGLPNDRFFAVRPEGSVSTLKIQRTERGDSAVYLCASSLQTGGNSPLHFGNGTRLTVT.

The gene calls are TRBV28 and TRBJ2-3, with 7 bases that match TRBD1. The CDR3 consists of 16 residues. Germline CDR1 and CDR2: MDHEN and SYDVKM. Trimming removed 6 bases from V and 3 bases from J; junction bases left unmatched: 12. CDR3 coding DNA: TGTGCCAGCAGCCAAGGGCTGGGACAGTTTACAGATACGCAGTATTTT. This codes for CASSQGLGQFTDTQYF.

The gene calls are TRBV6-6 and TRBJ1-3; 9 bases align to TRBD1. This CDR3 is built from 15 residues. CDR1 is MNHNY, CDR2 SVGAGI, per germline (reference sequence). V lost 2 bases to trimming and J lost 3 bases; unmatched junction nucleotides: 2. The CDR3 sequence: CASSYGQGIGNTIYF. The DNA for the CDR3 is TGTGCCAGCAGTTACGGACAGGGGATTGGAAACACCATATATTTT.

This clone was seen a few times. The chain is built from TRBV3-1 (or the pseudogene TRBV3-2) and TRBJ1-6, with D tentatively TRBD1 (6 bases). This CDR3 is 16 amino acids long. Germline-derived CDR1 and CDR2 are LGHDT and YNNKEL (reference sequence). Trimming pared 0 bases from V and 14 bases from J, leaving 20 bases between. The CDR3 spells CASSQERYRVPGTLHF. In nucleotides, the CDR3 is TGTGCCAGCAGCCAAGAGAGGTACAGGGTTCCCGGGACCCTCCACTTT.

The chain combines TRBV5-1 with TRBJ1-1; D is perhaps TRBD1 (6 bases). The CDR3 extends over 14 amino acids. The V and J ends lost 4 bases and 0 bases respectively, with 10 bases between them. CDR1 and CDR2 (germline): SGHRS, YFSETQ. This chain's CDR3 is CASSPDSMNTEAFF. CDR3 coding DNA: TGCGCCAGCAGCCCGGACAGTATGAACACTGAAGCTTTCTTT.

The chain links TRBV5-4 to TRBJ1-6; D is possibly TRBD1 (6 bases). The germline V gene has CDR1 SGHNT and CDR2 YYREEE (reference sequence). CDR3 length equals 15 residues. V was trimmed by 4 bases and J by 7 bases, leaving 15 bases between them. CDR3 in amino acids: CASSTRTEPNSPLHF. For the CDR3, the DNA is TGTGCCAGCAGCACAAGGACAGAGCCAAATTCACCCCTCCACTTT.

The DNA of the CDR3 is TGTGCCAGCAGTTTCCGTGTAGCGGGGTTTATAGACATTCAGTACTTC. Its protein product is CASSFRVAGFIDIQYF. V gene TRBV27 combines with J gene TRBJ2-4, with 8 bases that match TRBD2. Germline CDR1 reads MNHEY; CDR2 reads SMNVEV (reference sequence). This CDR3 spans 16 amino acids. After removal of 3 bases from V and 8 bases from J, the junction contained 12 bases not matched to a gene.

V usage is TRBV30 and J usage is TRBJ2-3, with D hard to call. CDR1 and CDR2 (germline): GTSNPN, SVGIG (reference sequence). The CDR3 covers 14 residues. Trimming took 0 bases from V and 2 from J, leaving 9 bases between them. CDR3 sequence reads: CAWSVVGDTDTQYF. Written as DNA, the CDR3 is TGTGCCTGGAGTGTGGTGGGCGACACAGATACGCAGTATTTT.

This clone was picked up one time. The rearrangement uses TRBV30 and TRBJ2-1, with D hard to call. This CDR3 region has 14 residues. V was trimmed by 5 bases and J by 5 bases, leaving 16 bases between them. Germline loops: CDR1 GTSNPN, CDR2 SVGIG (reference sequence). CDR3 in DNA: TGTGCCTGGGCTAGAGCCTTACCGAACAATGAGCAGTTCTTC. It yields the protein CAWARALPNNEQFF.